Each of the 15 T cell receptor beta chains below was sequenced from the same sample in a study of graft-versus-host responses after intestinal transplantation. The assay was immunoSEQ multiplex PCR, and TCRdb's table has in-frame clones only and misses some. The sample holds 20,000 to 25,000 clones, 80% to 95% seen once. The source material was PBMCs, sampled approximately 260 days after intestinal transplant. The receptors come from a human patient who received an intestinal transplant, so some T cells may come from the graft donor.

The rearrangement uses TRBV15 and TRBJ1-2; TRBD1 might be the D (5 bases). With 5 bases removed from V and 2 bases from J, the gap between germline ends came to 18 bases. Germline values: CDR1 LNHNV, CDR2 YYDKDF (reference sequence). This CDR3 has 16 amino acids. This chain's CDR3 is CATSPITGSTNYGYTF. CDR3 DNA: TGTGCCACCAGCCCCATCACAGGCAGCACGAACTATGGCTACACCTTC.

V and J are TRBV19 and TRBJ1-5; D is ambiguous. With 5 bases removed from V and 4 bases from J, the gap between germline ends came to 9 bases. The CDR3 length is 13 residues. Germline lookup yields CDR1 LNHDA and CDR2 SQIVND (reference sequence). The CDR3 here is CASSVGRNQPQHF. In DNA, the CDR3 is TGTGCCAGTAGTGTGGGTCGTAATCAGCCCCAGCATTTT. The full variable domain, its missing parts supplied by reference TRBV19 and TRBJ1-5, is DGGITQSPKYLFRKEGQNVTLSCEQNLNHDAMYWYRQDPGQGLRLIYYSQIVNDFQKGDIAEGYSVSREKKESFPLTVTSAQKNPTAFYLCASSVGRNQPQHFGDGTRLSIL.

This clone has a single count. The CDR3 region is CATSREGQGGQPQHF. In nucleotides, the CDR3 is TGTGCCACCAGCAGAGAGGGTCAGGGGGGTCAGCCCCAGCATTTT. The chain couples TRBV15 to TRBJ1-5; TRBD1 matches 7 bases. Germline values: CDR1 LNHNV, CDR2 YYDKDF (reference sequence). The CDR3 is made up of 15 amino acids. J lost 6 bases, V lost 0 bases, and 5 bases had no gene match.

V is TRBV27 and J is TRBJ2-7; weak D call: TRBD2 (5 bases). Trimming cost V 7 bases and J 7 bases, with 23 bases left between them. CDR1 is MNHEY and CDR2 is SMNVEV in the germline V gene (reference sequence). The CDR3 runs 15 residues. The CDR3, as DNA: TGTGCCAGCAAATCCCCGGCGGGTTCGGATTGGGAGCAGTACTTC. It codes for CASKSPAGSDWEQYF.

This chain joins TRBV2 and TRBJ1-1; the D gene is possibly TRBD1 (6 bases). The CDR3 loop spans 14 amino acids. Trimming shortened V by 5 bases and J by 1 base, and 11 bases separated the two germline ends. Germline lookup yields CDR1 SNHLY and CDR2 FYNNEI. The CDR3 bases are TGTGCCAGCAGTTATTCAGGGGCGAACACTGAAGCTTTCTTT. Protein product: CASSYSGANTEAFF.

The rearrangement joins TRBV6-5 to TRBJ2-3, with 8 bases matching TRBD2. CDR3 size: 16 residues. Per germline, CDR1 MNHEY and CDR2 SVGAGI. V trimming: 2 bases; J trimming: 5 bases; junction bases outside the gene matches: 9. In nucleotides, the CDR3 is TGTGCCAGCAGTTACGAACTAGCGGTTAAAGGAGATACGCAGTATTTT. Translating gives CASSYELAVKGDTQYF.

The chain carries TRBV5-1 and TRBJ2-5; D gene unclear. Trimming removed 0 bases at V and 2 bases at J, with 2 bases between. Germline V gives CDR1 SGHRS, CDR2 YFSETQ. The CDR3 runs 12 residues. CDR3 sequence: CASSLVQETQYF. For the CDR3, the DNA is TGCGCCAGCAGCTTGGTTCAAGAGACCCAGTACTTC.

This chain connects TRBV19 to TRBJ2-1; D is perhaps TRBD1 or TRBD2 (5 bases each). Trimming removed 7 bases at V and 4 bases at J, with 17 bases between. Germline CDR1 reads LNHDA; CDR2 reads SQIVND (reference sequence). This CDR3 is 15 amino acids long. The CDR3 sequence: CASNFGAADYNEQFF. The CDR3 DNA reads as TGTGCCAGTAATTTCGGGGCAGCGGATTACAATGAGCAGTTCTTC.

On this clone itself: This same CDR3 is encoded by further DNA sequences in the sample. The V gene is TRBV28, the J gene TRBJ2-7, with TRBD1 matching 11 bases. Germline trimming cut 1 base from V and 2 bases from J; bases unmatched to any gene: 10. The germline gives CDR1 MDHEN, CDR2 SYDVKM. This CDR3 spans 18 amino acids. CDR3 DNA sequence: TGTGCCAGCAGTTTATCAACACGGACAGGGGGCAAACCCTACGAGCAGTACTTC. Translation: CASSLSTRTGGKPYEQYF.

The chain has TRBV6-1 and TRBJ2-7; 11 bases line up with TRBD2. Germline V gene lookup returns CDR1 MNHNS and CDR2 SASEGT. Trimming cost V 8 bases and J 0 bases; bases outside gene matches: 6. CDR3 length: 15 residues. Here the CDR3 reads CASGLAGGFSYEQYF. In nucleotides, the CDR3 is TGTGCCAGCGGGCTAGCGGGAGGTTTCTCCTACGAGCAGTACTTC.

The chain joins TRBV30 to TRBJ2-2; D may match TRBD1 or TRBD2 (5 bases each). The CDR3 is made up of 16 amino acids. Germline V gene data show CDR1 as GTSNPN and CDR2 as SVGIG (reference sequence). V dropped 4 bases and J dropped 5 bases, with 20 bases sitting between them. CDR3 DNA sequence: TGTGCCTGGACCCAAGGTGGGGGACGTGGGACCGGGGAGCTGTTTTTT. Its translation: CAWTQGGGRGTGELFF.

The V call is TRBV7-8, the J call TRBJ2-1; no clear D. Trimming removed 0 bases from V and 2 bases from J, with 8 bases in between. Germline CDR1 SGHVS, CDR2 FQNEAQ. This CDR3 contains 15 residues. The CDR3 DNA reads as TGTGCCAGCAGCTTAGCGGGTCGGACCTACAATGAGCAGTTCTTC. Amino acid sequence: CASSLAGRTYNEQFF.

The DNA for the CDR3 is TGTGCCAGCAGCCCTGGAGGAGGGGGTTACGAGCAGTACTTC. As protein: CASSPGGGGYEQYF. The chain employs TRBV5-6 and TRBJ2-7; D may be TRBD1 or TRBD2 (6 bases each). This CDR3 is 14 amino acids long. V was clipped by 4 bases and J by 4 bases, with 15 bases between them. The germline V gene encodes CDR1 SGHDT and CDR2 YYEEEE.

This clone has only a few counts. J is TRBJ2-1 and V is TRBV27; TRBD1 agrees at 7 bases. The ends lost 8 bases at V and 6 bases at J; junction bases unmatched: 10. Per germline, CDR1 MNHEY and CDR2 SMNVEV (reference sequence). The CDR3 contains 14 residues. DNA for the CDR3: TGTGCCAGCGGGTGGTCAGGGGGTAGCAATGAGCAGTTCTTC. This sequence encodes CASGWSGGSNEQFF.

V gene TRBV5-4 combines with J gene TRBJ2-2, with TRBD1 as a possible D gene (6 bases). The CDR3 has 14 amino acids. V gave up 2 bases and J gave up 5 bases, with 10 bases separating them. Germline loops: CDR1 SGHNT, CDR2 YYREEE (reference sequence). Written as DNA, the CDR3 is TGTGCCAGCAGCTTTAGGGGGAGAACCGGGGAGCTGTTTTTT. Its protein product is CASSFRGRTGELFF.